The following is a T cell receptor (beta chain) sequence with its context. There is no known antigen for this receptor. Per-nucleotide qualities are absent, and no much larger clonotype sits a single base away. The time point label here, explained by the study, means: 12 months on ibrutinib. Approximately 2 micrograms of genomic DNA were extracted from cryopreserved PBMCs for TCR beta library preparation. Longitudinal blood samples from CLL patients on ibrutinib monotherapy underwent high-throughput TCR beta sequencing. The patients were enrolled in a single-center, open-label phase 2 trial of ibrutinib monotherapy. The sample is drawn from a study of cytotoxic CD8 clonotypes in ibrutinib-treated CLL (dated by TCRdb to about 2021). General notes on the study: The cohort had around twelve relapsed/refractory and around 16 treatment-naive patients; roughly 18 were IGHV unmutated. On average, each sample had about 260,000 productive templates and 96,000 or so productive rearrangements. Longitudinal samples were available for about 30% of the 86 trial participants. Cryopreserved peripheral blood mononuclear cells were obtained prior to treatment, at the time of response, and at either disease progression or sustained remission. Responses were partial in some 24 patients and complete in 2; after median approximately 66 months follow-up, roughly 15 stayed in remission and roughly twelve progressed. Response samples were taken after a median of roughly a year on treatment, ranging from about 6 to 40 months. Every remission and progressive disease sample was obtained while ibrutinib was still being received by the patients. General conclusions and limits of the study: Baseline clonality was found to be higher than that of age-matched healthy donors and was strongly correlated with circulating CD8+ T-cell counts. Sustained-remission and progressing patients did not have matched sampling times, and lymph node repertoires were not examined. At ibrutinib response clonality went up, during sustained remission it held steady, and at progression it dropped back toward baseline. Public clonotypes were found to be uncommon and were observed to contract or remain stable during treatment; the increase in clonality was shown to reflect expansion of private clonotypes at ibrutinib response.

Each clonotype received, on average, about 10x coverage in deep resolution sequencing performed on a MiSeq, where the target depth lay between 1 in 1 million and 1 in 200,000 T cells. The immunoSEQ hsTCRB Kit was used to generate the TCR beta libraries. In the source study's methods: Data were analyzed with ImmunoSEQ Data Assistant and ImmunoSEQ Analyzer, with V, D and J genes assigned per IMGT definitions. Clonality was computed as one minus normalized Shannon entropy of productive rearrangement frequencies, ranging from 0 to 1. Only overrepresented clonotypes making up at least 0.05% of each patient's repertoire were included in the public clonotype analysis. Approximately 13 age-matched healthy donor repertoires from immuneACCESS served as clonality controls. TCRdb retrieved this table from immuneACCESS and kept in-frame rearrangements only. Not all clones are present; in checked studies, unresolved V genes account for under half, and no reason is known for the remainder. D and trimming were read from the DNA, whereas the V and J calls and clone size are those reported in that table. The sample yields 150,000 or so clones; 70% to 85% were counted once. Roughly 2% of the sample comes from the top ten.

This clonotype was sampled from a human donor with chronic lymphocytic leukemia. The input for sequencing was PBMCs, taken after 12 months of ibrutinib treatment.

CDR3 sequence: CASSLTSVRGNEQFF. Read as DNA, the sequence is TGTGCCAGCAGTTTGACTAGCGTCCGAGGCAATGAGCAGTTCTTC. The chain is encoded by TRBV5-4 joined to TRBJ2-1, with 8 junctional bases fitting TRBD2. CDR1 SGHNT and CDR2 YYREEE are derived from the germline V gene (reference sequence). Reading from cysteine to phenylalanine, the CDR3 counts 15 amino acids. Only the CDR3 portion is preserved as DNA: 45 bases, with reading frame beginning at the first base. V lost 5 bases and J lost 6 bases, and the count of bases not matched to a germline gene is 10.